This TCR beta chain was found in a study of tumor and adjacent non-tumor tissue in lung cancer. Three rounds of nested PCR, following a modified ARM-PCR protocol, produced the TCRbeta library. Using its own MiXCR run on the multiplex PCR reads, TCRdb lists one record per CDR3 protein. The table lists about 200,000 distinct CDR3 sequences, 71% of them singletons. Trimming took off 1 base at V and 2 bases at J, with 13 bases between the two ends. Germline lookup yields CDR1 SGHNT and CDR2 YYREEE (reference sequence). CDR3 length equals 16 residues. No cell sorting was done before RNA was extracted from the tissue. As to this clonotype: In this CDR3 the conserved last residue, phenylalanine or tryptophan, is missing, so a read error is likely.

Sequencing used lung tumor tissue. The rearrangement joins TRBV5-4 to TRBJ2-1; tentatively, D is TRBD1 or TRBD2 (5 bases each). This sequence originates from a man aged 60 to 75 with non-small cell lung cancer. The CDR3 sequence is CASSLFGTSPYNEQFL. Here the CDR3 DNA reads TGTGCCAGCAGCTTGTTTGGGACCTCCCCCTACAATGAGCAGTTCTTA.